This is a list of T cell receptor beta chains from one sample in a study of cytomegalovirus exposure and HLA in healthy donors. The method was immunoSEQ multiplex PCR; TCRdb's version includes in-frame clones alone and lacks a portion of them. The sample consists of around 200,000 clones, around three quarters of them appearing once. The sample comprised PBMCs. Receptors originate from a man aged 35 to 55 in good health and CMV-seronegative. Each CDR3 is given with its conserved first and last residue. Fields, in order: clone size, D gene, V gene, J gene, CDR3 DNA, CDR3 protein. D genes are given only for firm matches. The size field is filled for only some rows; it gives once, few, many or a size class.

clone size: .; D gene: .; V gene: TRBV10-2; J gene: TRBJ1-3; CDR3 DNA: TGCGCCAGCGGTACAGGGCCTGGAAACACCATATATTTT; CDR3 protein: CASGTGPGNTIYF
clone size: .; D gene: .; V gene: TRBV11-2; J gene: TRBJ2-5; CDR3 DNA: TGTGCCAGCAGCTTAGTTCGACAGCAAGAGACCCAGTACTTC; CDR3 protein: CASSLVRQQETQYF
clone size: .; D gene: .; V gene: TRBV4-1; J gene: TRBJ1-3; CDR3 DNA: TGCGCCAGCAGCCAGGATGACCGGGAGTCGGCCACCATATATTTT; CDR3 protein: CASSQDDRESATIYF
clone size: .; D gene: .; V gene: TRBV2; J gene: TRBJ2-6; CDR3 DNA: TGTGCCAGCAGACTCGACAGGACCGGGGCCAACGTCCTGACTTTC; CDR3 protein: CASRLDRTGANVLTF
clone size: .; D gene: TRBD1; V gene: TRBV5-1; J gene: TRBJ1-1; CDR3 DNA: TGCGCCAGCAGCTTACAACAGGGGACTGAAGCTTTCTTT; CDR3 protein: CASSLQQGTEAFF
clone size: .; D gene: TRBD1; V gene: TRBV27; J gene: TRBJ2-5; CDR3 DNA: TGTGCCAGCAGCAGACAGGGAAAAGAGACCCAGTACTTC; CDR3 protein: CASSRQGKETQYF
clone size: few; D gene: TRBD1; V gene: TRBV5-4; J gene: TRBJ2-6; CDR3 DNA: TGTGCCAGCAGCTTGGTGGGACAGGGATATTCTGGGGCCAACGTCCTGACTTTC; CDR3 protein: CASSLVGQGYSGANVLTF
clone size: once; D gene: .; V gene: TRBV5-1; J gene: TRBJ1-2; CDR3 DNA: TGCGCCAGCAGCTTGGGCGGCCCCGTCTATGGCTACACCTTC; CDR3 protein: CASSLGGPVYGYTF
clone size: few; D gene: TRBD1; V gene: TRBV19; J gene: TRBJ2-5; CDR3 DNA: TGTGCCAGTAGTAGACAGGGGCAAGAGACCCAGTACTTC; CDR3 protein: CASSRQGQETQYF
clone size: .; D gene: TRBD1; V gene: TRBV5-4; J gene: TRBJ2-7; CDR3 DNA: TGTGCCAGCAGCCCGGGACAGGGGGCCTACGAGCAGTACTTC; CDR3 protein: CASSPGQGAYEQYF
clone size: few; D gene: TRBD2; V gene: TRBV4-1; J gene: TRBJ2-1; CDR3 DNA: TGCGCCAGCAGCGGAATGGGACCGGGGCTAGCGGGAGAGAATGAGCAGTTCTTC; CDR3 protein: CASSGMGPGLAGENEQFF
clone size: .; D gene: TRBD2; V gene: TRBV28; J gene: TRBJ2-2; CDR3 DNA: TGTGCCAGCAGCGGGAGGGCCTTAACCGGGGAGCTGTTTTTT; CDR3 protein: CASSGRALTGELFF
clone size: few; D gene: .; V gene: TRBV30; J gene: TRBJ1-2; CDR3 DNA: TGTGCCTGGAGTGCACAGGGTTCAGGGACCTTC; CDR3 protein: CAWSAQGSGTF
clone size: .; D gene: TRBD2; V gene: TRBV11-3; J gene: TRBJ2-5; CDR3 DNA: TGTGCCAGCAGGAAAGGGACTAGAAGCGAGGAGACCCAGTACTTC; CDR3 protein: CASRKGTRSEETQYF
clone size: .; D gene: TRBD1; V gene: TRBV5-4; J gene: TRBJ2-7; CDR3 DNA: TGTGCCAGCAGCGTCCAGGGGGCCCACGAGCAGTACTTC; CDR3 protein: CASSVQGAHEQYF
clone size: .; D gene: TRBD1; V gene: TRBV9; J gene: TRBJ2-7; CDR3 DNA: TGTGCCAGCAGCGCGGGACAGGGGGCGGCGTACGAGCAGTACTTC; CDR3 protein: CASSAGQGAAYEQYF